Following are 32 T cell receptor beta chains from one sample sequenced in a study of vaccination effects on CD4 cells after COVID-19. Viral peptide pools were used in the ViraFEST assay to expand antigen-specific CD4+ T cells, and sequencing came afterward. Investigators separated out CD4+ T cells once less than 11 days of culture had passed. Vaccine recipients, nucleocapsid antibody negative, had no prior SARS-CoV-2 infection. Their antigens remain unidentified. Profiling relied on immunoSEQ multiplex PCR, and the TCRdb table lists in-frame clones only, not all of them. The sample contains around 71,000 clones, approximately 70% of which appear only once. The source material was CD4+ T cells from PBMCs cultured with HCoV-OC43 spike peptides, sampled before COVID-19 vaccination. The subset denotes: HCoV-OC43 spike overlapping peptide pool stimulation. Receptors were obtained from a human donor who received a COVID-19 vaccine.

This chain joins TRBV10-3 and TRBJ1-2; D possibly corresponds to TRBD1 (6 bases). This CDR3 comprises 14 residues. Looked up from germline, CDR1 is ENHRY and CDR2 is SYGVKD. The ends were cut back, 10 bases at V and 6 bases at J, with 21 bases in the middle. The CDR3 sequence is CATGTGFFENGYTF. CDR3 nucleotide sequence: TGTGCCACCGGAACAGGGTTCTTCGAGAATGGCTACACCTTC.

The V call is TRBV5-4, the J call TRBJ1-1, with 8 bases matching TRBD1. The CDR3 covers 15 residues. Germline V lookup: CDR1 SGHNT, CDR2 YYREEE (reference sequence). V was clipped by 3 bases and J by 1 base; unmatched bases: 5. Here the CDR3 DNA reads TGTGCCAGCAGCTCACCAGACAGGGGGAACACTGAAGCTTTCTTT. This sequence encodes CASSSPDRGNTEAFF. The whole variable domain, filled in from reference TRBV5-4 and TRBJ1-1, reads ETGVTQSPTHLIKTRGQQVTLRCSSQSGHNTVSWYQQALGQGPQFIFQYYREEENGRGNFPPRFSGLQFPNYSSELNVNALELDDSALYLCASSSPDRGNTEAFFGQGTRLTVV.

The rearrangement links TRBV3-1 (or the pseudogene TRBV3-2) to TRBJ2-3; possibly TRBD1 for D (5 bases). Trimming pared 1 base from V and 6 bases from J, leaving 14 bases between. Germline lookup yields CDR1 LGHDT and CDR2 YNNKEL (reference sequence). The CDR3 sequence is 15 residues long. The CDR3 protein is CASSQVGRVHDTQYF. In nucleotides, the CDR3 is TGTGCCAGCAGCCAAGTTGGCAGGGTGCACGATACGCAGTATTTT.

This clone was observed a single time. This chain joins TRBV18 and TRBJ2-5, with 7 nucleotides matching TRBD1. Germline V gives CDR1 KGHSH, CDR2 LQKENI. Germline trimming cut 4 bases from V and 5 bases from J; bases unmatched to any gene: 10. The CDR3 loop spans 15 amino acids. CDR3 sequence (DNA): TGTGCCAGCTCACTACATAAACAGGGGACCGAGACCCAGTACTTC. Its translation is CASSLHKQGTETQYF.

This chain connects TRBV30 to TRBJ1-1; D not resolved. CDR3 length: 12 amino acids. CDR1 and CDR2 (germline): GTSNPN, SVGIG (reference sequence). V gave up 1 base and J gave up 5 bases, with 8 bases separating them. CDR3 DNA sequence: TGTGCCTGGAGTGCGCGGAATACTGAAGCTTTCTTT. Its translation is CAWSARNTEAFF.

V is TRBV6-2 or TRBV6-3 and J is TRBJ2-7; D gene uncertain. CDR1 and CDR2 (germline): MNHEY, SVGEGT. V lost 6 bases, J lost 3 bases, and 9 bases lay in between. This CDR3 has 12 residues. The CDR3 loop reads CASSQTFYEQYV. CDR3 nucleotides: TGTGCCAGCAGCCAGACATTCTACGAGCAGTACGTC.

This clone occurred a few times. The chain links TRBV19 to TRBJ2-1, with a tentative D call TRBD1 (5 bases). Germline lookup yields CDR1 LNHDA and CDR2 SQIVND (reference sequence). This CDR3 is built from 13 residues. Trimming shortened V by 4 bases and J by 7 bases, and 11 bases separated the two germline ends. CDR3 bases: TGTGCCAGTAGTACCAAAGACAGTAATGAGCAGTTCTTC. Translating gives CASSTKDSNEQFF.

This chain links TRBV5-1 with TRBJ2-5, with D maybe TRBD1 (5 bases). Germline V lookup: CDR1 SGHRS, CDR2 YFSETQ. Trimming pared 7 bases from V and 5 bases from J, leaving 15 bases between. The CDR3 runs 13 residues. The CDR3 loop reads CASYNQGRETQYF. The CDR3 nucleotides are TGCGCCAGCTACAACCAGGGTAGGGAGACCCAGTACTTC.

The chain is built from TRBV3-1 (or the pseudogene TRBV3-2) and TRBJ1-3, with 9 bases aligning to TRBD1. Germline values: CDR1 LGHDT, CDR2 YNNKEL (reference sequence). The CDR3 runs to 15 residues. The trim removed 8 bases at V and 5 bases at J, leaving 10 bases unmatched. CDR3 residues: CASSPNRGRRNTIYF. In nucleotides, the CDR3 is TGTGCCAGCTCACCCAACAGGGGGCGACGAAACACCATATATTTT.

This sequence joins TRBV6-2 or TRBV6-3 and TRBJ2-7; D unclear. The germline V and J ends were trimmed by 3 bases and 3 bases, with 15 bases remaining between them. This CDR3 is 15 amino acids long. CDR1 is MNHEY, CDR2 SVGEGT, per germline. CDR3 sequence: CASSYAVLRHYEQYV. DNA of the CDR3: TGTGCCAGCAGTTATGCGGTTTTACGGCACTACGAGCAGTACGTC.

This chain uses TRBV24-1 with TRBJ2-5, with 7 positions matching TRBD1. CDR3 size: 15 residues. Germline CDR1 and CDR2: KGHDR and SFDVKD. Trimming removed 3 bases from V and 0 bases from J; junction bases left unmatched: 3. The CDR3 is CATSDPTGNQETQYF. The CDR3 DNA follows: TGTGCCACCAGTGATCCGACAGGGAACCAAGAGACCCAGTACTTC.

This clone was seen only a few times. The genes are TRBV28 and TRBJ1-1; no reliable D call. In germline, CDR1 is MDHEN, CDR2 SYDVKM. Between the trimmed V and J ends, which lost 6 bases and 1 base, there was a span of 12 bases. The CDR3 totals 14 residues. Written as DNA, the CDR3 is TGTGCCAGCAGGCCCCACACGGAGAACACTGAAGCTTTCTTT. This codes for CASRPHTENTEAFF.

The DNA for the CDR3 is TGTGCCAGCTCCCCGATCTCTTCGGTATCGCACAATGAGCAGTTCTTC. Its translation: CASSPISSVSHNEQFF. V gene TRBV18 combines with J gene TRBJ2-1; D gene uncertain. The CDR3 sequence is 16 residues long. The V and J ends lost 6 bases and 5 bases respectively, with 20 bases between them. The V gene's germline CDR1 is KGHSH and CDR2 LQKENI.

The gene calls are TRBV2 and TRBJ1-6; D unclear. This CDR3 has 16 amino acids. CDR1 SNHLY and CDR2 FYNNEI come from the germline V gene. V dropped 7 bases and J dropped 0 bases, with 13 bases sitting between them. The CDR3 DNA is TGTGCCAGCACCAAAGACGGCAACTCCTATAATTCACCCCTCCACTTT. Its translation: CASTKDGNSYNSPLHF.

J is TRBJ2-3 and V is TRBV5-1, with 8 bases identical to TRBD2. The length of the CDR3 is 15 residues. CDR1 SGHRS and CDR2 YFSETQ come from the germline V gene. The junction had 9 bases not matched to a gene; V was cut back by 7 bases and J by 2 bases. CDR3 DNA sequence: TGCGCCAGCGCCCTGGGTAGCGGGGACACAGATACGCAGTATTTT. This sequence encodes CASALGSGDTDTQYF.

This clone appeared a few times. The CDR3 bases are TGTGCCAGCAGCGAAAGGACAGGCTCCTACAATGAGCAGTTCTTC. Translating it yields CASSERTGSYNEQFF. The chain combines TRBV7-7 with TRBJ2-1, with 7 nucleotides matching TRBD1. The CDR3 is 15 amino acids. In germline, CDR1 is SSHAT, CDR2 FNYEAQ (reference sequence). The ends lost 5 bases at V and 0 bases at J; junction bases unmatched: 4.

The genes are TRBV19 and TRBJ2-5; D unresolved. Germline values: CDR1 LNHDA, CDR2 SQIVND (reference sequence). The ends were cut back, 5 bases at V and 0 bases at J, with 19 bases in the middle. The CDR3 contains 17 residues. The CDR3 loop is CASSARLNWDYQETQYF. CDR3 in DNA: TGTGCCAGTAGTGCAAGACTGAACTGGGATTACCAAGAGACCCAGTACTTC.

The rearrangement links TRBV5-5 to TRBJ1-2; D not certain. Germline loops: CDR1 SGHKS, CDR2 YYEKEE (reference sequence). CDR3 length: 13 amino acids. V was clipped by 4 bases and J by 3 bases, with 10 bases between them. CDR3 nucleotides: TGTGCCAGCAGCCCGCGCCAGGACTATGGCTACACCTTC. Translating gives CASSPRQDYGYTF.

The CDR3 reads CASSTLAGQANQPQHF. CDR3 in DNA: TGTGCCAGTAGTACTCTTGCAGGGCAGGCCAATCAGCCCCAGCATTTT. V gene TRBV19 combines with J gene TRBJ1-5; D may be TRBD1 (5 bases). CDR3 size: 16 residues. Germline V lookup: CDR1 LNHDA, CDR2 SQIVND (reference sequence). V lost 4 bases to trimming and J lost 3 bases, with 16 bases between them.

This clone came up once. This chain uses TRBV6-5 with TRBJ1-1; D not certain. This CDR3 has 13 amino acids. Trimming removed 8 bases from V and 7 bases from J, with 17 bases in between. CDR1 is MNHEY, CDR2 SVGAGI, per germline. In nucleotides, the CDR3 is TGTGCCAGCCGCTCCGGGGTGGGGTTTGAAGCTTTCTTT. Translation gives CASRSGVGFEAFF.

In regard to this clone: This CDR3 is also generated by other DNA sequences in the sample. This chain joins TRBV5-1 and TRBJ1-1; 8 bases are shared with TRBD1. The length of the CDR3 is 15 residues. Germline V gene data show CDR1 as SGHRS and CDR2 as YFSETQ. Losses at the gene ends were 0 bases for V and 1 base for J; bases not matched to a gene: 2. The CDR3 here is CASSLAGTGNTEAFF. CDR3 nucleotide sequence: TGCGCCAGCAGCTTGGCGGGGACAGGGAACACTGAAGCTTTCTTT.

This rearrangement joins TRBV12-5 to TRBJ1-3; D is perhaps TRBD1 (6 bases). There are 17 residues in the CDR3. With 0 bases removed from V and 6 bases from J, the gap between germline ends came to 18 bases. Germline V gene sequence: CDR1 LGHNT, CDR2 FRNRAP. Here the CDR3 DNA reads TGTGCTAGTGGTTTGGTATTGCGGGAGGGGGTAAAAAACACCATATATTTT. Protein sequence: CASGLVLREGVKNTIYF. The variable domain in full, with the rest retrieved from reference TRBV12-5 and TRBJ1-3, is DARVTQTPRHKVTEMGQEVTMRCQPILGHNTVFWYRQTMMQGLELLAYFRNRAPLDDSGMPKDRFSAEMPDATLATLKIQPSEPRDSAVYFCASGLVLREGVKNTIYFGEGSWLTVV.

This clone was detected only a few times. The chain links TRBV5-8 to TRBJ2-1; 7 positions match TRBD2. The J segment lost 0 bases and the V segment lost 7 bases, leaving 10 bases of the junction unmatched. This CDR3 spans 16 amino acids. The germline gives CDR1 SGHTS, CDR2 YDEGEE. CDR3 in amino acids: CASPTSPISSYNEQFF. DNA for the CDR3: TGTGCCAGCCCGACTAGCCCAATTAGCTCCTACAATGAGCAGTTCTTC. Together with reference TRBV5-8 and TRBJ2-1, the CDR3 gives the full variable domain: EAGVTQSPTHLIKTRGQQATLRCSPISGHTSVYWYQQALGLGLQFLLWYDEGEERNRGNFPPRFSGRQFPNYSSELNVNALELEDSALYLCASPTSPISSYNEQFFGPGTRLTVL.

CDR3 bases: TGTGCCAGTAGAGCCCACGGCGCGAACACCGGGGAGCTGTTTTTT. Encoded protein: CASRAHGANTGELFF. This chain links TRBV19 with TRBJ2-2; no clear D gene. This CDR3 is 15 amino acids long. From germline, CDR1 is LNHDA and CDR2 SQIVND (reference sequence). Between the trimmed V and J ends, which lost 6 bases and 0 bases, there was a span of 11 bases.

The CDR3 DNA reads as TGTGCCAGCACCCTCCGTTGCGGGTTGGAGCAGTACGTC. The encoded protein is CASTLRCGLEQYV. This sequence joins TRBV25-1 and TRBJ2-7; possible D gene TRBD2, 5 bases. The CDR3 length is 13 residues. Trimming pared 7 bases from V and 7 bases from J, leaving 17 bases between. In germline, CDR1 is MGHDK, CDR2 SYGVNS.

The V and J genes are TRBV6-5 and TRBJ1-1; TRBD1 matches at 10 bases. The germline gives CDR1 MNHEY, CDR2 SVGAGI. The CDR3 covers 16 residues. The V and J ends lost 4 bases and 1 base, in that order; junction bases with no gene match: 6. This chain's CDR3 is CASSSGTGVANTEAFF. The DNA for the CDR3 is TGTGCCAGCAGTTCCGGGACAGGGGTGGCGAACACTGAAGCTTTCTTT.

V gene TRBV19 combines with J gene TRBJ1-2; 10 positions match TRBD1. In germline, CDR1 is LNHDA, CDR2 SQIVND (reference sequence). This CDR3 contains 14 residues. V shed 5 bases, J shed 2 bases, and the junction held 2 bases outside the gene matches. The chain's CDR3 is CASSRGQGNYGYTF. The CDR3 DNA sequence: TGTGCCAGTAGTCGGGGACAGGGGAACTATGGCTACACCTTC.

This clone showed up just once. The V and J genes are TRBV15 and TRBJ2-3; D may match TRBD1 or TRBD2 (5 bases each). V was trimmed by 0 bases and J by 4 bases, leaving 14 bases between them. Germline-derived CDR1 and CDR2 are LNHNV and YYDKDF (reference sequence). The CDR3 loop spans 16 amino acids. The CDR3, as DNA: TGTGCCACCAGCAGAGATAGACGGGGCGCCGCAGATACGCAGTATTTT. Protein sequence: CATSRDRRGAADTQYF.

This CDR3 reads CASSVEGTSISLSYNEQFF. The CDR3 bases are TGTGCCAGCAGCGTAGAAGGGACTAGCATTTCTCTGTCGTACAATGAGCAGTTCTTC. The rearrangement uses TRBV9 and TRBJ2-1; the match to TRBD2 covers 9 bases. The CDR3 covers 19 residues. After removal of 0 bases from V and 4 bases from J, the junction contained 14 bases not matched to a gene. The germline V gene encodes CDR1 SGDLS and CDR2 YYNGEE. Full variable domain (outside the CDR3, taken from reference TRBV9 and TRBJ2-1): DSGVTQTPKHLITATGQRVTLRCSPRSGDLSVYWYQQSLDQGLQFLIQYYNGEERAKGNILERFSAQQFPDLHSELNLSSLELGDSALYFCASSVEGTSISLSYNEQFFGPGTRLTVL.

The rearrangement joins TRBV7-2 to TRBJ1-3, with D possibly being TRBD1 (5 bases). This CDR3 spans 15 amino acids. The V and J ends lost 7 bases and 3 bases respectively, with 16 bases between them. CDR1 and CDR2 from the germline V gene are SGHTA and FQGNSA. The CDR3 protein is CASNIAGQSGNTIYF. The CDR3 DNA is TGTGCCAGCAACATCGCGGGGCAAAGTGGAAACACCATATATTTT.

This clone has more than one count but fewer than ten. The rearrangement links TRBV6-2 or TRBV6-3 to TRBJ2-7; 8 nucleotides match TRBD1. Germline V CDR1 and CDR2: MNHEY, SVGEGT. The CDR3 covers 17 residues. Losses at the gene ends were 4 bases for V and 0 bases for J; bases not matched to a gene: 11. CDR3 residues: CASSSDRAALYSYEQYV. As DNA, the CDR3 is TGTGCCAGCAGTTCGGACAGGGCCGCGCTTTACTCCTACGAGCAGTACGTC.

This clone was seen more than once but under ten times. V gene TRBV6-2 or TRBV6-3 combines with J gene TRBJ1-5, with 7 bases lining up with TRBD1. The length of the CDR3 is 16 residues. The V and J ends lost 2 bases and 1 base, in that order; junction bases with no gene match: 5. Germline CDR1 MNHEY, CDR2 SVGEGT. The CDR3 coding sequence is TGTGCCAGCAGTTACCGACAGGGAGTGAGCAATCAGCCCCAGCATTTT. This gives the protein CASSYRQGVSNQPQHF.